This T cell receptor beta chain was sequenced for a study of shared clonotypes between healthy human individuals. Notes on this clone: Its antigen is not known.

Deep level was the assay's run setting. TCRdb's table, derived via immunoSEQ multiplex PCR, lists solely in-frame clones and lacks some. In the table there are approximately 500,000 clones, approximately 79% of which are singletons. General study points: Sampling included only blood; tissue repertoires likely differ.

Germline CDR1 and CDR2: PRHDT and FYEKMQ (reference sequence). The CDR3 contains 11 residues. Trimming cost V 5 bases and J 8 bases, with 9 bases left between them. The TCR was taken from a woman aged 40 to 50 in good health. Some clones in this sample may be carry-over from other donors' samples. The chain joins TRBV13 to TRBJ1-1; D remains ambiguous. Sequencing was done on a sample of PBMCs. In DNA form, the CDR3 reads TGTGCCAGCAGCCGGAGAGGGGAAGCTTTCTTT. It is translated as CASSRRGEAFF.